This paragraph covers one TCR beta chain sequence. There are 14 residues in the CDR3. Deletions cut 6 bases from V and 3 bases from J, with 12 bases between. Germline CDR1 MNHNY, CDR2 SVGAGI (reference sequence). All enrollees were about 18 to 89 years old and from approximately 25 US areas. Cohort allocation depended upon clinical history that participants reported. Clones were sequenced by immunoSEQ multiplex PCR, and TCRdb holds only the in-frame ones, with some missing. Of approximately 270,000 clones listed, 85% to 90% were seen once; the top ten hold 4.1%. This sample was included in a study of blood T cell repertoires in COVID-19. Study context: Sites in the United States, Italy and Spain provided acute and convalescent COVID-19 samples. From T cells, B-cell-depleted T cells, or PBMCs came the material, which was cDNA or gDNA.

The sequence was collected from a woman in her 30s with acute COVID-19. This rearrangement joins TRBV6-6 to TRBJ1-5, with TRBD1 as a possible D gene (6 bases). Sequenced material: PBMCs or T cells enriched from blood (not recorded which). CDR3 in DNA: TGTGCCAGCAGCGGAGGACAGTACAATCAGCCCCAGCATTTT. The encoded protein is CASSGGQYNQPQHF.